A selection of T cell receptor beta chains follows, all from one sample in a study of OX40 agonist ivuxolimab in advanced cancers. Profiled with immunoSEQ multiplex PCR; TCRdb holds only in-frame clones, not every one. In the table there are around 26,000 clones, 81% of which are singletons. The specimen comprised CD4+ or CD8+ T cells sorted from blood, sampled in a trial of the OX40 agonist ivuxolimab. These receptors all stem from an adult with an advanced solid tumor such as melanoma, head and neck, liver or kidney cancer. Each CDR3 is given without its conserved first and last residue. The D gene is left open where the match is weak.

D gene: .; V gene: TRBV7-9; CDR3 protein: ASSRTGDLDGYT
D gene: .; V gene: TRBV2; CDR3 protein: ASSVWADYNSPLH
D gene: TRBD2; V gene: TRBV9; CDR3 protein: ASSVGSWVSGSNTGELF
D gene: TRBD1; V gene: TRBV10-1; CDR3 protein: ASSEAGQGEAF
D gene: TRBD2; V gene: TRBV28; CDR3 protein: ASSLSPSGRGDEQF
D gene: .; V gene: TRBV19; CDR3 protein: ASRRGDVVPEAF
D gene: .; V gene: TRBV19; CDR3 protein: ASSIGAFDTDTQY
D gene: .; V gene: TRBV2; CDR3 protein: ASSGTSDRNTEAF
D gene: TRBD1; V gene: TRBV7-9; CDR3 protein: ASSQRDRGGTEAF
D gene: .; V gene: TRBV4-1; CDR3 protein: ASSQDNGYEQY
D gene: .; V gene: TRBV6-1; CDR3 protein: ASSDEGFGTYEQY
D gene: .; V gene: TRBV28; CDR3 protein: ASSFGLGSYEQY
D gene: .; V gene: TRBV7-9; CDR3 protein: ASSPPGLSYNEQF
D gene: .; V gene: TRBV9; CDR3 protein: ASRGSRTTGANVLT
D gene: .; V gene: TRBV7-6; CDR3 protein: ASSRTEYQETQY
D gene: TRBD2; V gene: TRBV16; CDR3 protein: ASSRGTSGGGTYNEQF
D gene: TRBD2; V gene: TRBV2; CDR3 protein: ASSSSGRGYEQY
D gene: TRBD1; V gene: TRBV19; CDR3 protein: ASSIQGATYEQY
D gene: .; V gene: TRBV5-1; CDR3 protein: ASSVSSSYNEQF
D gene: TRBD1; V gene: TRBV28; CDR3 protein: ASRQILGTGNTEAF